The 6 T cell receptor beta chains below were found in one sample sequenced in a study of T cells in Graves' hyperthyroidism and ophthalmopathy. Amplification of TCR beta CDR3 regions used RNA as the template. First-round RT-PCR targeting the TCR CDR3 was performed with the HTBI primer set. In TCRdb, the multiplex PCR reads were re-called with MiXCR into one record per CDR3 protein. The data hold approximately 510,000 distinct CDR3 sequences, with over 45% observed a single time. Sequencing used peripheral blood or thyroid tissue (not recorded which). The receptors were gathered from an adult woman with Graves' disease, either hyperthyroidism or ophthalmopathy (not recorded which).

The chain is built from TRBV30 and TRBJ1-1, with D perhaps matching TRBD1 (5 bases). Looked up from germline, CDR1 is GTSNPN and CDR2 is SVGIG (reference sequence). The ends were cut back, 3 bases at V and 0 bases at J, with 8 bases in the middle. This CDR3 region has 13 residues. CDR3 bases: TGTGCCTGGAGGGTCAGGGTGAACACTGAAGCTTTCTTT. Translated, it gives CAWRVRVNTEAFF.

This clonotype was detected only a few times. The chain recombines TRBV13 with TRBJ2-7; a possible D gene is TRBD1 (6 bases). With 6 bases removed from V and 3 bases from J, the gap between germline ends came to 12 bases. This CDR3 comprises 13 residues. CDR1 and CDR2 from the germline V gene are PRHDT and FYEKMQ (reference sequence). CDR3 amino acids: CASRTGGFYEQYF. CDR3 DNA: TGTGCCAGCAGGACAGGTGGATTCTACGAGCAGTACTTC.

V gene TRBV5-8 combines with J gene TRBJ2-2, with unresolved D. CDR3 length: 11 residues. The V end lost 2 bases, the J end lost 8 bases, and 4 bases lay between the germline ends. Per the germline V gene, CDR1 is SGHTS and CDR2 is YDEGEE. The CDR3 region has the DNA TGTGCCAGCAGCTTCAGGGGGGAGCTGTTTTTT. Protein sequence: CASSFRGELFF.

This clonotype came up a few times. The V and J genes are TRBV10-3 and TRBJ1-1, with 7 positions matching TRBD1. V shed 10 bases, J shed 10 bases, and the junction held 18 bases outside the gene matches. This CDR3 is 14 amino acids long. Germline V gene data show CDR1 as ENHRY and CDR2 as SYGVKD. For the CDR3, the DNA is TGTGCCACAAATCCCGACAGGGCTTTATTAGCAGCTTTCTTT. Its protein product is CATNPDRALLAAFF.

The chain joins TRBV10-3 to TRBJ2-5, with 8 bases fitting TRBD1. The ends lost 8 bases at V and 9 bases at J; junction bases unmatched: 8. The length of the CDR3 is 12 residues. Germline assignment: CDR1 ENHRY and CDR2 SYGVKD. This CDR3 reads CAIQGQGSSQYF. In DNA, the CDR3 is TGTGCCATCCAAGGACAGGGATCTTCCCAGTACTTC.

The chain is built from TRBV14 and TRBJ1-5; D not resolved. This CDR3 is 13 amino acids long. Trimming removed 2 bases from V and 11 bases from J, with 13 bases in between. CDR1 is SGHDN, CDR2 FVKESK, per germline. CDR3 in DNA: TGTGCCAGCAGCCAAAACCCCGGAGAGACCCAGCATTTT. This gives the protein CASSQNPGETQHF.